The next 6 T cell receptor beta chains were all read from a single sample in a study of T cell responses to AZD1222 COVID-19 vaccine. Method: immunoSEQ multiplex PCR; TCRdb's copy keeps in-frame clones and lacks some. The repertoire has over 75,000 clones, approximately 90% of them found once; the top ten carry 30% to 35%. Sequencing was performed on peripheral blood, taken on day 0 of AZD1222 vaccination. All receptors come from an adult in good health.

The chain recombines TRBV9 with TRBJ2-5, with 12 positions matching TRBD2. Per the germline V gene, CDR1 is SGDLS and CDR2 is YYNGEE. J lost 5 bases, V lost 4 bases, and 6 bases had no gene match. CDR3 length equals 15 residues. The CDR3 protein is CASSFQGLAGETQYF. For the CDR3, the DNA is TGTGCCAGCAGCTTTCAGGGACTAGCGGGCGAGACCCAGTACTTC.

The chain joins TRBV9 to TRBJ1-5; no clear D. This CDR3 region has 15 residues. Germline V gene data show CDR1 as SGDLS and CDR2 as YYNGEE. V shed 0 bases and J shed 6 bases, with 13 bases lying between them. The CDR3: CASSVGAQVGQPQHF. In DNA, the CDR3 is TGTGCCAGCAGCGTAGGAGCCCAGGTTGGTCAGCCCCAGCATTTT.

This chain joins TRBV10-3 and TRBJ2-3; maybe TRBD2 (5 bases). This CDR3 has 14 amino acids. V was trimmed by 2 bases and J by 2 bases, leaving 8 bases between them. Germline lookup yields CDR1 ENHRY and CDR2 SYGVKD. CDR3: CAISERDFTDTQYF. The CDR3 DNA sequence: TGTGCCATCAGTGAGCGGGATTTCACAGATACGCAGTATTTT.

The J gene is TRBJ1-2, the V gene TRBV10-3; 7 nucleotides match TRBD1. Trimming at V came to 3 bases and at J to 8 bases, leaving 9 bases not matched to a gene. Germline V CDR1 and CDR2: ENHRY, SYGVKD. The length of the CDR3 is 14 residues. This CDR3 is CAISDGDSGYGYTF. CDR3 nucleotides: TGTGCCATCAGTGATGGGGACAGTGGGTACGGCTACACCTTC.

This clone was counted a single time. V is TRBV2 and J is TRBJ2-7; no clear D gene. The CDR3 covers 12 residues. Germline-derived CDR1 and CDR2 are SNHLY and FYNNEI. Trimming took off 6 bases at V and 4 bases at J, with 10 bases between the two ends. The CDR3 sequence is CASSSAIYEQYF. The CDR3 DNA sequence: TGTGCCAGCAGCTCAGCGATATACGAGCAGTACTTC.

The CDR3 is CASSVDLAANEQFF. The CDR3 bases are TGTGCCAGCAGCGTAGATCTAGCTGCCAATGAGCAGTTCTTC. The rearrangement joins TRBV9 to TRBJ2-1; D is possibly TRBD2 (5 bases). The CDR3 length is 14 residues. Germline assignment: CDR1 SGDLS and CDR2 YYNGEE. V was shortened by 0 bases and J by 6 bases, with 10 bases between the two germline ends.